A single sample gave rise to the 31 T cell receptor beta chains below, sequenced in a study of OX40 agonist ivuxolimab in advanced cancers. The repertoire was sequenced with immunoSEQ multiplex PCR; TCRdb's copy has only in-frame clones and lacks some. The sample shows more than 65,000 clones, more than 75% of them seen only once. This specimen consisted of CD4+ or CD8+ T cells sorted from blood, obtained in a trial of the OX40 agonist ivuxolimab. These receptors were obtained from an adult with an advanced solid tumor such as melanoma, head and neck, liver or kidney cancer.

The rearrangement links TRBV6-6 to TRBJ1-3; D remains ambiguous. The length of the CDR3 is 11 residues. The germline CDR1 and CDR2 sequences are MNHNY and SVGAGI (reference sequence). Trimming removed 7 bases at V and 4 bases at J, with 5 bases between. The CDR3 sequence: CASIGGNTIYF. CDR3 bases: TGTGCCAGCATCGGCGGAAACACCATATATTTT.

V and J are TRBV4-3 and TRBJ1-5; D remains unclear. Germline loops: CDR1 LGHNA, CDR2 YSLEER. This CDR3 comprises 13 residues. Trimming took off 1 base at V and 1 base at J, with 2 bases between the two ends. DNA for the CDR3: TGCGCCAGCAGCCAAGGAAGCAATCAGCCCCAGCATTTT. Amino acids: CASSQGSNQPQHF.

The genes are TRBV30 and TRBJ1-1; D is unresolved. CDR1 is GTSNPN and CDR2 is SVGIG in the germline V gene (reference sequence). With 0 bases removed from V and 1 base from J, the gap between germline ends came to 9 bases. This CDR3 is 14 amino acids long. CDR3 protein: CAWSVLGGNTEAFF. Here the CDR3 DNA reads TGTGCCTGGAGTGTACTGGGTGGGAACACTGAAGCTTTCTTT. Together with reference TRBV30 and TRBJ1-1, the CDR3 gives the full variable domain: SQTIHQWPATLVQPVGSPLSLECTVEGTSNPNLYWYRQAAGRGLQLLFYSVGIGQISSEVPQNLSASRPQDRQFILSSKKLLLSDSGFYLCAWSVLGGNTEAFFGQGTRLTVV.

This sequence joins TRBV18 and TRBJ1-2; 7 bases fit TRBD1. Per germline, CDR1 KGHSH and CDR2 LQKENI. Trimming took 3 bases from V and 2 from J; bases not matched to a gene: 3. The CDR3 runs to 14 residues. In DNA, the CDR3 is TGTGCCAGCTCACCTTTACAGGGGAACTATGGCTACACCTTC. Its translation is CASSPLQGNYGYTF.

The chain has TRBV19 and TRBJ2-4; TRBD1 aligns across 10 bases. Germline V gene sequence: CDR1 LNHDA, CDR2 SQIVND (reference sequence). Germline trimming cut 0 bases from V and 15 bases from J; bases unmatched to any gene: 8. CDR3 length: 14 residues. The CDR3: CASSIDIRDRGWYF. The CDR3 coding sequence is TGTGCCAGTAGTATAGATATAAGGGACAGGGGATGGTACTTC.

CDR3 sequence: CASSSSGPLTGEAFF. CDR3 nucleotides: TGTGCCAGCAGCTCATCCGGCCCTCTTACAGGAGAAGCTTTCTTT. The chain carries TRBV11-2 and TRBJ1-1; a possible D gene is TRBD1 (5 bases). Per germline, CDR1 SGHAT and CDR2 FQNNGV. The V gene lost 4 bases and the J gene lost 8 bases, with 20 bases spanning the gap. The CDR3 totals 15 residues. The full variable domain, in which reference TRBV11-2 and TRBJ1-1 provide the parts outside the CDR3, is EAGVAQSPRYKIIEKRQSVAFWCNPISGHATLYWYQQILGQGPKLLIQFQNNGVVDDSQLPKDRFSAERLKGVDSTLKIQPAKLEDSAVYLCASSSSGPLTGEAFFGQGTRLTVV.

The CDR3 coding sequence is TGCGCCAGCAGCCCCCGGGACAGCTCGAACACCGGGGAGCTGTTTTTT. It codes for CASSPRDSSNTGELFF. The chain recombines TRBV4-3 with TRBJ2-2, with 7 nucleotides matching TRBD1. The CDR3 spans 16 residues. Germline CDR1 LGHNA, CDR2 YSLEER. Germline trimming cut 4 bases from V and 0 bases from J; bases unmatched to any gene: 5.

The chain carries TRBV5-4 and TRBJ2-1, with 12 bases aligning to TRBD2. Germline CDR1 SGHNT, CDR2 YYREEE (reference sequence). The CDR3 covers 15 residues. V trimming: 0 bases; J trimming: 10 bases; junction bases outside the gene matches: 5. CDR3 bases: TGTGCCAGCAGCTTGGGACTAGCGGGAGAAGGGGAGCAGTTCTTC. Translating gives CASSLGLAGEGEQFF.

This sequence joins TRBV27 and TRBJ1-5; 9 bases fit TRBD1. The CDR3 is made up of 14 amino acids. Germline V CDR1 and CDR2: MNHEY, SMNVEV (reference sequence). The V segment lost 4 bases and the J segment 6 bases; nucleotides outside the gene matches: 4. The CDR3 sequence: CASSSGQGSQPQHF. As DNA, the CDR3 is TGTGCCAGCAGTTCGGGACAGGGCAGTCAGCCCCAGCATTTT.

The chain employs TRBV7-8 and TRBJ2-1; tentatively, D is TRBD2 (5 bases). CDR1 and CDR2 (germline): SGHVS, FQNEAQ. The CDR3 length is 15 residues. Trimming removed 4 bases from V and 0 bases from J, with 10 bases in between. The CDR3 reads CASSSAVSSYNEQFF. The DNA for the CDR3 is TGTGCCAGCAGCTCAGCGGTTAGCTCCTACAATGAGCAGTTCTTC.

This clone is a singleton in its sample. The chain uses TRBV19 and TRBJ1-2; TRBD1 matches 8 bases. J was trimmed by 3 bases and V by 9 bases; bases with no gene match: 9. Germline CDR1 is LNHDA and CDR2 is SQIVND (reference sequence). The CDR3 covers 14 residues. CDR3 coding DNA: TGTGCCAGCAAGGCTACGGACAGGGACTATGGCTACACCTTC. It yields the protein CASKATDRDYGYTF.

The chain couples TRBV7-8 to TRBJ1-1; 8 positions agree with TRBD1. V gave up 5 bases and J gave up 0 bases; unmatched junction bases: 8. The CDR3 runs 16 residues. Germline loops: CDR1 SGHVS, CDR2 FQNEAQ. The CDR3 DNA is TGTGCCAGCAGCCCTTGGACAGGGACCATGAACACTGAAGCTTTCTTT. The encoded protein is CASSPWTGTMNTEAFF.

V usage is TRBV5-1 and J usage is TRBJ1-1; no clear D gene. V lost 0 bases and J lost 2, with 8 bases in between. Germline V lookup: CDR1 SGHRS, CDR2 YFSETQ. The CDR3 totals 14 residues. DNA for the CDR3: TGCGCCAGCAGCTTGGTGTACAGCAACACTGAAGCTTTCTTT. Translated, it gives CASSLVYSNTEAFF.

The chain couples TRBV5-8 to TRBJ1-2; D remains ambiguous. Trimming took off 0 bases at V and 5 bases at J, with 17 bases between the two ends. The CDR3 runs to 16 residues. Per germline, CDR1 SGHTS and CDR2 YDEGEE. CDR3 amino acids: CASSLGQAGGGYGYTF. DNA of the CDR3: TGTGCCAGCAGCTTGGGGCAGGCCGGAGGAGGGTATGGCTACACCTTC.

CDR3 nucleotides: TGTGCCAGCAGCAACCAACAGAACACTGAAGCTTTCTTT. It yields the protein CASSNQQNTEAFF. The genes are TRBV5-5 and TRBJ1-1; D is unresolved. The CDR3 sequence is 13 residues long. Looked up from germline, CDR1 is SGHKS and CDR2 is YYEKEE (reference sequence). V lost 4 bases and J lost 1, with 8 bases in between.

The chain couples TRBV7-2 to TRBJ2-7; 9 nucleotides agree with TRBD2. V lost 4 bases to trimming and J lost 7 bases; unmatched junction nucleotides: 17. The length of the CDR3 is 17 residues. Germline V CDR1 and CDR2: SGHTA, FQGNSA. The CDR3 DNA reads TGTGCCAGCAGCTCGCATGGACTAGCGAGACCCCTCTATGAGCAGTACTTC. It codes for CASSSHGLARPLYEQYF.

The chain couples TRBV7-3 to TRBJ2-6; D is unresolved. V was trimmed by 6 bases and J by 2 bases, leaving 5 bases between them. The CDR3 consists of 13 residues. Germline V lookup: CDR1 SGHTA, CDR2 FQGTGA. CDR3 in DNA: TGTGCCAGCAGAGGCGCTGGGGCCAACGTCCTGACTTTC. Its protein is CASRGAGANVLTF.

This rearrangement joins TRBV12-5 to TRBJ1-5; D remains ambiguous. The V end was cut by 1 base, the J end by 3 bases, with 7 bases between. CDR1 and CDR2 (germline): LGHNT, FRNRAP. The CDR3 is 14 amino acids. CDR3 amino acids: CASGLAHINQPQHF. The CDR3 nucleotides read TGTGCTAGTGGTTTGGCCCATATCAATCAGCCCCAGCATTTT.

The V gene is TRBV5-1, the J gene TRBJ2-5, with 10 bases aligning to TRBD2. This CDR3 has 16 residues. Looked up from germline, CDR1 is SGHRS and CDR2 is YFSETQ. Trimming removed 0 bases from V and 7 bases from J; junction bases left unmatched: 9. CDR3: CASSLAEAGGSGTQYF. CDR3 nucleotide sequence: TGCGCCAGCAGCTTGGCCGAAGCGGGAGGGTCCGGGACCCAGTACTTC.

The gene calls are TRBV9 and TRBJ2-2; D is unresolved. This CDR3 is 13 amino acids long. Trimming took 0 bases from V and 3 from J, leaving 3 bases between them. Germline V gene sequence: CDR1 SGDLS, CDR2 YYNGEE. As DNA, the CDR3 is TGTGCCAGCAGCGTAGGTGACACCGGGGAGCTGTTTTTT. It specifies CASSVGDTGELFF.

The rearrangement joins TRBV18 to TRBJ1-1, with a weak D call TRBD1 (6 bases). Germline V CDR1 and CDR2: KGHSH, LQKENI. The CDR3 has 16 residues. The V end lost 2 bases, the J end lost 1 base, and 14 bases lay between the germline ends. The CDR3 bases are TGTGCCAGCTCACCATTGGCAGGGGCGAAGAACACTGAAGCTTTCTTT. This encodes CASSPLAGAKNTEAFF.

Here the CDR3 DNA reads TGTGCCAGCAGCTCCTGGACAGCCAACGGGGACTACGAGCAGTACTTC. It yields the protein CASSSWTANGDYEQYF. V is TRBV7-2 and J is TRBJ2-7; possible D gene TRBD1, 6 bases. CDR1 SGHTA and CDR2 FQGNSA come from the germline V gene. The CDR3 contains 16 residues. V was trimmed by 4 bases and J by 3 bases, leaving 19 bases between them.

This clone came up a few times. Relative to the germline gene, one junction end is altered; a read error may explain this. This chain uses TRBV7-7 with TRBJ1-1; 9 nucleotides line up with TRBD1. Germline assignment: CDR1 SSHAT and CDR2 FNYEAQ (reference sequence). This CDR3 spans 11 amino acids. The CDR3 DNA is TGTGCTAGCAGCTTGGGACAGGGTGCTTTCTTT. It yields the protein CASSLGQGAFF.

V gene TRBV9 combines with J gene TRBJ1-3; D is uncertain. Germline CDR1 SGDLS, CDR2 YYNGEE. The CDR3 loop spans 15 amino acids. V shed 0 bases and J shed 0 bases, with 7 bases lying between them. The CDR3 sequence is CASSVDTNSGNTIYF. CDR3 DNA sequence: TGTGCCAGCAGCGTAGACACCAACTCTGGAAACACCATATATTTT. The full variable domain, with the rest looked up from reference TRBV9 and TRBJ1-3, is DSGVTQTPKHLITATGQRVTLRCSPRSGDLSVYWYQQSLDQGLQFLIQYYNGEERAKGNILERFSAQQFPDLHSELNLSSLELGDSALYFCASSVDTNSGNTIYFGEGSWLTVV.

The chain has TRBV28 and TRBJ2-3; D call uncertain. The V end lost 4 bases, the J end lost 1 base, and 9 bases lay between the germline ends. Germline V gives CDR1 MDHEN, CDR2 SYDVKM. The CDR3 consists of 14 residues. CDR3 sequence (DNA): TGTGCCAGCAGTTCGTACTTCGGCACAGATACGCAGTATTTT. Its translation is CASSSYFGTDTQYF.

The CDR3 loop is CASSRFDSYEQYF. The CDR3 DNA sequence: TGTGCCAGCAGCCGCTTCGACTCCTACGAGCAGTACTTC. The V call is TRBV7-3, the J call TRBJ2-7; D unresolved. Germline CDR1 reads SGHTA; CDR2 reads FQGTGA. V lost 5 bases and J 0 bases, leaving 8 bases between the germline ends. There are 13 residues in the CDR3.

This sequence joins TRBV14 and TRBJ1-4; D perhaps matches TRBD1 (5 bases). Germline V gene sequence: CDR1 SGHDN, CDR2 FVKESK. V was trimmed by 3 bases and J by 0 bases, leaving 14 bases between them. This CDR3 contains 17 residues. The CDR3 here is CASSQERGSATNEKLFF. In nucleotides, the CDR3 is TGTGCCAGCAGCCAGGAGAGGGGCTCCGCAACTAATGAAAAACTGTTTTTT.

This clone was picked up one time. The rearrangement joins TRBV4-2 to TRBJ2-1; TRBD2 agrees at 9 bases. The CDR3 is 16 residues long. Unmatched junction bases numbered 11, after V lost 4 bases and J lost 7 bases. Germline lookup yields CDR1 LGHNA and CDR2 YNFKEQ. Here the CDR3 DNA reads TGTGCCAGCAGCCCTCTGAGCGGGAGGACGGCAAATGAGCAGTTCTTC. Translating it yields CASSPLSGRTANEQFF.

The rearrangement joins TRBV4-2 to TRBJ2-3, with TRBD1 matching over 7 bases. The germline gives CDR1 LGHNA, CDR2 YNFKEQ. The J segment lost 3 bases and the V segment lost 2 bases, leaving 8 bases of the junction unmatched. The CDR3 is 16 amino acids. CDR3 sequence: CASSQYDRAMTDTQYF. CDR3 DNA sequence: TGTGCCAGCAGCCAATACGACAGGGCCATGACAGATACGCAGTATTTT.

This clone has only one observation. The CDR3 DNA sequence: TGTGCCAGCAGCTTCGACCGGGACAGCGGGGAGCAGTACTTC. This codes for CASSFDRDSGEQYF. The chain combines TRBV7-2 with TRBJ2-7, with TRBD1 as a possible D gene (7 bases). Trimming cost V 3 bases and J 7 bases, with 16 bases left between them. Germline lookup yields CDR1 SGHTA and CDR2 FQGNSA. This CDR3 region has 14 residues.

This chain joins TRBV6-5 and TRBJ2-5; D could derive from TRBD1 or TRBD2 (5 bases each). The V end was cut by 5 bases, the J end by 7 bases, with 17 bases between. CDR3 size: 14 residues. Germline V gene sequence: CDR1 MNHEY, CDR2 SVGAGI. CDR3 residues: CASSPGRPPRTQYF. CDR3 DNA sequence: TGTGCCAGCAGTCCGGGACGGCCTCCGCGGACCCAGTACTTC.